These 25 T cell receptor beta chains share one sample of origin, sequenced in a study of cytomegalovirus exposure and HLA in healthy donors. 60 Vbeta and 13 Jbeta primers were used in PCR. This table comes from immunoSEQ multiplex PCR, and its TCRdb copy is limited to in-frame clones, with some not included. The table lists about 120,000 clones, over 75% of them singletons. The sample taken for sequencing was PBMCs. The receptors come from a man aged 40-49 years in good health and CMV-seropositive.

The chain employs TRBV2 and TRBJ1-6, with D tentatively TRBD1 (6 bases). From germline, CDR1 is SNHLY and CDR2 FYNNEI. The V and J ends lost 10 bases and 6 bases respectively, with 22 bases between them. The CDR3 totals 16 residues. The CDR3 is CAITKGRGFGNSPLHF. The CDR3 bases are TGTGCCATCACAAAGGGCAGGGGATTCGGTAATTCACCCCTCCACTTT. The entire variable domain, with the rest obtained from reference TRBV2 and TRBJ1-6, is as follows: EPEVTQTPSHQVTQMGQEVILRCVPISNHLYFYWYRQILGQKVEFLVSFYNNEISEKSEIFDDQFSVERPDGSNFTLKIRSTKLEDSAMYFCAITKGRGFGNSPLHFGNGTRLTVT.

This chain links TRBV7-6 with TRBJ1-4; the match to TRBD1 covers 7 bases. Germline V gene data show CDR1 as SGHVS and CDR2 as FNYEAQ. The CDR3 spans 14 residues. The trim removed 10 bases at V and 0 bases at J, leaving 5 bases unmatched. CDR3 region: CATRQGPTNEKLFF. The CDR3 nucleotides read TGTGCCACCCGACAGGGTCCAACTAATGAAAAACTGTTTTTT.

The CDR3 protein is CASSSESGMNTGELFF. CDR3 coding DNA: TGTGCCAGCAGCTCTGAAAGCGGAATGAACACCGGGGAGCTGTTTTTT. The chain joins TRBV4-2 to TRBJ2-2; TRBD2 might be the D (5 bases). The V and J ends lost 5 bases and 1 base respectively, with 14 bases between them. The CDR3 is 16 amino acids. Germline CDR1 and CDR2: LGHNA and YNFKEQ.

V usage is TRBV5-1 and J usage is TRBJ1-5, with D maybe TRBD1 (5 bases). The V end lost 0 bases, the J end lost 0 bases, and 7 bases lay between the germline ends. Germline CDR1 and CDR2: SGHRS and YFSETQ. The CDR3 runs to 15 residues. DNA of the CDR3: TGCGCCAGCAGCTTGGGACAGAATAGCAATCAGCCCCAGCATTTT. It specifies CASSLGQNSNQPQHF.

The chain is built from TRBV7-2 and TRBJ1-2; D is unclear. V lost 5 bases, J lost 1 base, and 8 bases lay in between. Germline V lookup: CDR1 SGHTA, CDR2 FQGNSA. The CDR3 consists of 13 residues. DNA for the CDR3: TGTGCCAGCAGCACGGTCATTAACTATGGCTACACCTTC. Encoded protein: CASSTVINYGYTF. Full variable domain (outside the CDR3, taken from reference TRBV7-2 and TRBJ1-2): GAGVSQSPSNKVTEKGKDVELRCDPISGHTALYWYRQSLGQGLEFLIYFQGNSAPDKSGLPSDRFSAERTGGSVSTLTIQRTQQEDSAVYLCASSTVINYGYTFGSGTRLTVV.

The V gene is TRBV2, the J gene TRBJ2-3; a weak D match, TRBD2 (6 bases). The V end was cut by 4 bases, the J end by 6 bases, with 17 bases between. Germline V lookup: CDR1 SNHLY, CDR2 FYNNEI. The CDR3 runs 15 residues. CDR3 nucleotides: TGTGCCAGCAGTGGACCCGGCGGGGCCGGGGATACGCAGTATTTT. Its translation: CASSGPGGAGDTQYF.

This rearrangement joins TRBV5-1 to TRBJ2-5, with D tentatively TRBD1 (6 bases). The CDR3 runs to 14 residues. Trimming stripped 4 bases from V and 2 bases from J, with 12 bases between. Per the germline V gene, CDR1 is SGHRS and CDR2 is YFSETQ. CDR3: CASSARTVQETQYF. The CDR3 nucleotides are TGCGCCAGCAGCGCGAGGACAGTTCAAGAGACCCAGTACTTC.

The gene calls are TRBV19 and TRBJ1-3, with D maybe TRBD1 (5 bases). The CDR3 runs 14 residues. V lost 9 bases to trimming and J lost 5 bases, with 17 bases between them. Germline CDR1 reads LNHDA; CDR2 reads SQIVND (reference sequence). CDR3 nucleotide sequence: TGTGCCAGCCGAAGGGGCGGGGGGAGAAACACCATATATTTT. Translation: CASRRGGGRNTIYF.

This clone was seen once. The chain's CDR3 is CSTDRLYEQYF. CDR3 nucleotides: TGCAGTACGGACAGGCTCTACGAGCAGTACTTC. The chain carries TRBV20-1 and TRBJ2-5, with 7 bases aligning to TRBD1. The better agreement between TRBJ2-7 and the DNA end casts doubt on the J call. The CDR3 extends over 11 amino acids. The germline V gene encodes CDR1 DFQATT and CDR2 SNEGSKA (reference sequence).

The chain is built from TRBV4-1 and TRBJ1-2; 7 positions agree with TRBD1. Looked up from germline, CDR1 is MGHRA and CDR2 is YSYEKL. The CDR3 is made up of 14 amino acids. The junction had 8 bases not matched to a gene; V was cut back by 3 bases and J by 7 bases. CDR3 residues: CASSQRDRVSGYTF. CDR3 coding DNA: TGCGCCAGCAGCCAGCGAGACAGGGTCTCTGGCTACACCTTC.

The rearrangement uses TRBV9 and TRBJ2-1, with no clear D. V was cut by 0 bases and J by 0 bases, with 10 bases left in between. Germline CDR1 reads SGDLS; CDR2 reads YYNGEE. The CDR3 length is 16 residues. This CDR3 reads CASSVAQRSSYNEQFF. CDR3 coding DNA: TGTGCCAGCAGCGTAGCGCAGCGAAGCTCCTACAATGAGCAGTTCTTC.

The J gene is TRBJ1-1, the V gene TRBV7-9; D might be TRBD1 (5 bases). CDR3 size: 16 residues. V was shortened by 8 bases and J by 4 bases, with 23 bases between the two germline ends. CDR1 SEHNR and CDR2 FQNEAQ come from the germline V gene (reference sequence). The CDR3 is CASGGSRKRGFTEAFF. CDR3 nucleotide sequence: TGTGCCAGCGGGGGGTCCCGAAAGCGGGGTTTCACTGAAGCTTTCTTT.

The V call is TRBV21-1, the J call TRBJ1-2; whether TRBD1, the table's D call, matches the DNA was not checked. TRBV21-1 represents a pseudogene. The CDR3 length is 17 residues. The CDR3 protein is CASSKSSRTAPNYGYTF. In nucleotides, the CDR3 is TGTGCCAGCAGCAAAAGCTCCCGGACAGCCCCTAACTATGGCTACACCTTC.

The chain recombines TRBV15 with TRBJ1-4, with 7 bases fitting TRBD1. V was pared by 0 bases and J by 5 bases, with 6 bases of the junction left unmatched. The germline gives CDR1 LNHNV, CDR2 YYDKDF (reference sequence). CDR3 length: 16 amino acids. The CDR3 bases are TGTGCCACCAGCAGAGATCGTGCAGGGGGGAATGAAAAACTGTTTTTT. Translation: CATSRDRAGGNEKLFF.

The gene calls are TRBV11-3 and TRBJ2-5; D possibly corresponds to TRBD1 (6 bases). Germline CDR1 reads SGHNT; CDR2 reads YENEEA. Trimming pared 4 bases from V and 4 bases from J, leaving 10 bases between. The CDR3 is 13 amino acids. This CDR3 is CASSSGDLETQYF. The CDR3 DNA sequence: TGTGCCAGCAGCTCAGGGGATTTAGAGACCCAGTACTTC.

CDR3 sequence: CASSLDGTGGYTEAFF. CDR3 DNA sequence: TGCGCCAGCAGCTTGGACGGGACAGGGGGGTACACTGAAGCTTTCTTT. The rearrangement joins TRBV5-1 to TRBJ1-1, with 11 bases matching TRBD1. V lost 0 bases, J lost 3 bases, and 4 bases stayed unmatched. Germline CDR1 reads SGHRS; CDR2 reads YFSETQ. The length of the CDR3 is 16 residues.

This clone was seen a handful of times. V and J are TRBV15 and TRBJ2-1; 9 bases are shared with TRBD1. V shed 6 bases and J 3 bases; nucleotides not matched to a gene: 6. The CDR3 is made up of 15 amino acids. Germline CDR1 LNHNV, CDR2 YYDKDF (reference sequence). CDR3 sequence (DNA): TGTGCCACCAGGACAGGGGGGGACCGCTACAATGAGCAGTTCTTC. Encoded protein: CATRTGGDRYNEQFF.

The chain has TRBV7-2 and TRBJ1-2; D possibly corresponds to TRBD1 (6 bases). Germline V lookup: CDR1 SGHTA, CDR2 FQGNSA. V lost 5 bases to trimming and J lost 8 bases, with 24 bases between them. The CDR3 is 16 residues long. The CDR3 nucleotides read TGTGCCAGCAGCCCCGGTGGGGGCGTTAGTCAGGGGGGCTACACCTTC. Its protein is CASSPGGGVSQGGYTF.

The genes are TRBV15 and TRBJ1-5; D possibly corresponds to TRBD1 (5 bases). The CDR3 sequence is 15 residues long. Trimming stripped 1 base from V and 3 bases from J, with 10 bases between. Germline-derived CDR1 and CDR2 are LNHNV and YYDKDF (reference sequence). CDR3 nucleotides: TGTGCCACCAGCAGAGGTTCAGGGTTCAATCAGCCCCAGCATTTT. It translates to CATSRGSGFNQPQHF.

The chain uses TRBV27 and TRBJ1-4, with 7 bases identical to TRBD1. The CDR3 is made up of 17 amino acids. J was trimmed by 7 bases and V by 4 bases; bases with no gene match: 15. Germline V lookup: CDR1 MNHEY, CDR2 SMNVEV (reference sequence). The CDR3, as DNA: TGTGCCAGCAGTTCTACCGAAGCCAGGGGGTCGGCTGAAAAACTGTTTTTT. This gives the protein CASSSTEARGSAEKLFF. Combining the CDR3 with reference TRBV27 and TRBJ1-4 gives the whole variable domain EAQVTQNPRYLITVTGKKLTVTCSQNMNHEYMSWYRQDPGLGLRQIYYSMNVEVTDKGDVPEGYKVSRKEKRNFPLILESPSPNQTSLYFCASSSTEARGSAEKLFFGSGTQLSVL.

The V call is TRBV5-4, the J call TRBJ2-3; D is perhaps TRBD1 (6 bases). Germline assignment: CDR1 SGHNT and CDR2 YYREEE (reference sequence). The CDR3 is 15 residues long. Trimming took off 0 bases at V and 0 bases at J, with 8 bases between the two ends. The CDR3 loop is CASSLDRVSTDTQYF. CDR3 bases: TGTGCCAGCAGCTTGGACAGGGTTAGCACAGATACGCAGTATTTT. Using reference TRBV5-4 and TRBJ2-3 for the parts outside the CDR3, the full variable domain is ETGVTQSPTHLIKTRGQQVTLRCSSQSGHNTVSWYQQALGQGPQFIFQYYREEENGRGNFPPRFSGLQFPNYSSELNVNALELDDSALYLCASSLDRVSTDTQYFGPGTRLTVL.

This clone was recorded only once. The V and J genes are TRBV15 and TRBJ2-3, with TRBD2 matching over 7 bases. Looked up from germline, CDR1 is LNHNV and CDR2 is YYDKDF (reference sequence). J was trimmed by 4 bases and V by 6 bases; bases with no gene match: 10. This CDR3 has 15 amino acids. CDR3 sequence: CATSTSGEVPDTQYF. As DNA, the CDR3 is TGTGCCACCAGTACCAGCGGGGAAGTACCAGATACGCAGTATTTT.

This chain links TRBV5-1 with TRBJ2-5, with 9 bases aligning to TRBD2. V dropped 2 bases and J dropped 3; count of bases not matched to a gene: 2. Germline CDR1 and CDR2: SGHRS and YFSETQ. The CDR3 is 14 residues long. CDR3 nucleotide sequence: TGCGCCAGCAGCTTTAGCGGGGGCAAAGAGACCCAGTACTTC. Encoded protein: CASSFSGGKETQYF. Full variable domain (missing parts from reference TRBV5-1 and TRBJ2-5): KAGVTQTPRYLIKTRGQQVTLSCSPISGHRSVSWYQQTPGQGLQFLFEYFSETQRNKGNFPGRFSGRQFSNSRSEMNVSTLELGDSALYLCASSFSGGKETQYFGPGTRLLVL.

V gene TRBV11-3 combines with J gene TRBJ2-2; perhaps TRBD2 as D (7 bases). The length of the CDR3 is 16 residues. Looked up from germline, CDR1 is SGHNT and CDR2 is YENEEA. The V gene lost 6 bases and the J gene lost 7 bases, with 21 bases spanning the gap. CDR3 sequence reads: CASSNSRGGFNGELFF. In nucleotides, the CDR3 is TGTGCCAGCAGTAATAGTAGGGGGGGCTTCAACGGGGAGCTGTTTTTT.

V is TRBV7-3 and J is TRBJ2-2, with no clear D. The CDR3 covers 16 residues. The germline V gene has CDR1 SGHTA and CDR2 FQGTGA. V lost 1 base to trimming and J lost 1 base, with 10 bases between them. The CDR3 sequence: CASSLNVPGNTGELFF. In DNA, the CDR3 is TGTGCCAGCAGCTTAAACGTCCCAGGGAACACCGGGGAGCTGTTTTTT.